The present T cell receptor beta chain was sequenced within a study of blood T cell repertoires in COVID-19. As for the study in general: Sources were T cells, B-cell-depleted T cells, or PBMCs; the material itself was cDNA or gDNA.

In the authors' workflow: The assay estimated nucleated cells by amplifying reference gene primers. Generated by immunoSEQ multiplex PCR, the TCRdb table keeps only in-frame clones and is missing some. Clone size and V and J calls were adopted from that table, with D and trimming inferred from the DNA. Here the sample spans roughly 180,000 clones, around 82% being singletons. Germline-derived CDR1 and CDR2 are SGHVS and FQNEAQ. The trim removed 7 bases at V and 7 bases at J, leaving 7 bases unmatched. The CDR3 is made up of 14 amino acids. Recruits, aged roughly 18 to 100 years, lived in around 24 US areas. Cohort allocation depended upon clinical history that participants reported.

Sequencing was done on a sample of PBMCs or T cells enriched from blood (not recorded which). The V call is TRBV7-8, the J call TRBJ2-2, with 9 bases that match TRBD1. This receptor was taken from a man aged 55 to 69 who had recovered from COVID-19. CDR3 loop: CASTRDRVGGELFF. The CDR3 region has the DNA TGTGCCAGCACCCGGGACAGGGTTGGCGGGGAGCTGTTTTTT. Full variable domain (missing parts from reference TRBV7-8 and TRBJ2-2): GAGVSQSPRYKVAKRGQDVALRCDPISGHVSLFWYQQALGQGPEFLTYFQNEAQLDKSGLPSDRFFAERPEGSVSTLKIQRTQQEDSAVYLCASTRDRVGGELFFGEGSRLTVL.